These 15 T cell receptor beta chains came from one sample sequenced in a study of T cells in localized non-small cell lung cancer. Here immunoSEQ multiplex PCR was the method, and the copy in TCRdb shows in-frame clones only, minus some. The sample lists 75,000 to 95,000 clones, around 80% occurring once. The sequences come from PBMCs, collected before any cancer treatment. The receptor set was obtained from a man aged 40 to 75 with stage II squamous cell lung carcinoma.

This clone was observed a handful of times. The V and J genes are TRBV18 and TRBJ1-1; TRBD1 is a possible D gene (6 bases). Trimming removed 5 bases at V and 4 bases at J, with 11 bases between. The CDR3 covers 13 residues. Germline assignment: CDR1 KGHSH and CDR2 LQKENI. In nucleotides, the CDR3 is TGTGCCAGCTCATCCACAGGGAGCACTGAAGCTTTCTTT. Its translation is CASSSTGSTEAFF.

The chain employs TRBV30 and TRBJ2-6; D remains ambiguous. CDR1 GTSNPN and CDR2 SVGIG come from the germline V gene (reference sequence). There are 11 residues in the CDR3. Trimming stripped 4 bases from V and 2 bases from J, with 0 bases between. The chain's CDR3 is CAWTGANVLTF. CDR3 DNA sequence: TGTGCCTGGACTGGGGCCAACGTCCTGACTTTC.

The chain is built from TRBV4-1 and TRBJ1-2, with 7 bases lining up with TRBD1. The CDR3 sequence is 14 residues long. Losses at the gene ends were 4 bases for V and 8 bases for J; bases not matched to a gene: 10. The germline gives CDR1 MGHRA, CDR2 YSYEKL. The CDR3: CASSPSRGQEGYTF. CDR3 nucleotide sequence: TGCGCCAGCAGCCCGTCAAGGGGGCAAGAGGGCTACACCTTC.

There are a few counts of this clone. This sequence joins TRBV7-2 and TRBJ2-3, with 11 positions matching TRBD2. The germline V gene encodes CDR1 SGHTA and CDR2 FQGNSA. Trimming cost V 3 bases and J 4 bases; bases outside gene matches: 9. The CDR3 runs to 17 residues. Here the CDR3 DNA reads TGTGCCAGCAGCTTCTTACCCACTAGCGGGAGATCAGATACGCAGTATTTT. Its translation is CASSFLPTSGRSDTQYF.

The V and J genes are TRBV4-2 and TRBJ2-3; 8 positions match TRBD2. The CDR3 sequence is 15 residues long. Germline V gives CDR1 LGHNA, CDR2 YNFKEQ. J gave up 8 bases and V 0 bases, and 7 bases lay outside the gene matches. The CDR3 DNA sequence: TGTGCCAGCAGCCAAGACTCCGGGGGACTAGGTACGCAGTATTTT. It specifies CASSQDSGGLGTQYF.

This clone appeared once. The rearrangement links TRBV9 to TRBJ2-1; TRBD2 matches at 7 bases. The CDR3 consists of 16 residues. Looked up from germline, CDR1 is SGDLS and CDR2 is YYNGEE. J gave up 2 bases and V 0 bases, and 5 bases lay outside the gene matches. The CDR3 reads CASSVAGRGAYNEQFF. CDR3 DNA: TGTGCCAGCAGCGTAGCTGGCCGGGGGGCCTACAATGAGCAGTTCTTC.

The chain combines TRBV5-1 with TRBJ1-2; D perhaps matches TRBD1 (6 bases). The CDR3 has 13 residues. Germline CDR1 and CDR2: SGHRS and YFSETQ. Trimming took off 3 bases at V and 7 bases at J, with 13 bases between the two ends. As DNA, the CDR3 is TGCGCCAGCAGCTCAGCACAGGGAGTTGGCTACACCTTC. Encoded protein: CASSSAQGVGYTF. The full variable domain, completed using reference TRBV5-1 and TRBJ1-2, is KAGVTQTPRYLIKTRGQQVTLSCSPISGHRSVSWYQQTPGQGLQFLFEYFSETQRNKGNFPGRFSGRQFSNSRSEMNVSTLELGDSALYLCASSSAQGVGYTFGSGTRLTVV.

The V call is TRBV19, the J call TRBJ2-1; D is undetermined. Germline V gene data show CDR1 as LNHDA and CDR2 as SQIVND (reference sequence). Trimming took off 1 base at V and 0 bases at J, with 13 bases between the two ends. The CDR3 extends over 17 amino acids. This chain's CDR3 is CASSIVGPESSYNEQFF. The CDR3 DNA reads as TGTGCCAGTAGTATAGTCGGGCCGGAGAGCTCCTACAATGAGCAGTTCTTC.

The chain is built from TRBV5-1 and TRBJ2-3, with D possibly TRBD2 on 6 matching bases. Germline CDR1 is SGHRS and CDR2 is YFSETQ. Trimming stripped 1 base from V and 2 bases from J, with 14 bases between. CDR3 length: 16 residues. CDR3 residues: CASSLRTGVNTDTQYF. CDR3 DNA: TGCGCCAGCAGCTTGAGGACGGGGGTAAACACAGATACGCAGTATTTT.

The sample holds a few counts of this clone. The CDR3 DNA follows: TGCGCCAGCAGCTTAGGGCGGGAGCCGTACGAGCAGTACTTC. The encoded protein is CASSLGREPYEQYF. The V and J genes are TRBV5-1 and TRBJ2-7; TRBD2 agrees at 7 bases. The CDR3 is 14 residues long. CDR1 SGHRS and CDR2 YFSETQ come from the germline V gene. With 2 bases clipped from V and 4 bases from J, the junction kept 6 bases outside the gene matches.

CDR3 DNA sequence: TGTGCCAGCAGTTCGACCTGGAACACTGAAGCTTTCTTT. Protein: CASSSTWNTEAFF. The chain recombines TRBV28 with TRBJ1-1; D gene ambiguous. CDR1 MDHEN and CDR2 SYDVKM come from the germline V gene. The CDR3 has 13 residues. The V and J ends lost 4 bases and 1 base respectively, with 7 bases between them.

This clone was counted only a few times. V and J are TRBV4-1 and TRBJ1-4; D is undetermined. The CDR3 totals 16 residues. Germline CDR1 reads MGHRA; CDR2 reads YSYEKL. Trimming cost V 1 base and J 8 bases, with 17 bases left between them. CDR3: CASSQGYSLGGEKLFF. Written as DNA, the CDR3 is TGCGCCAGCAGCCAAGGATACAGCCTAGGAGGGGAAAAACTGTTTTTT.

Written as DNA, the CDR3 is TGTGCCAGCAGTTTTGGGGCGACCACTGAAGCTTTCTTT. Translated, it gives CASSFGATTEAFF. The gene calls are TRBV6-5 and TRBJ1-1; perhaps TRBD1 as D (5 bases). The V and J ends lost 4 bases and 4 bases respectively, with 10 bases between them. Germline CDR1 is MNHEY and CDR2 is SVGAGI. CDR3 length: 13 residues.

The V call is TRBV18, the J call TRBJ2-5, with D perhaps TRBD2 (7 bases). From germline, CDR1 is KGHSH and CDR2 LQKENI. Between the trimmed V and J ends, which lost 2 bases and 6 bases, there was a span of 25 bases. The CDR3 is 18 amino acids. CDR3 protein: CASSPSLGGAQKAQTQYF. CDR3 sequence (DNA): TGTGCCAGCTCACCATCTCTAGGGGGGGCGCAAAAAGCCCAGACCCAGTACTTC.

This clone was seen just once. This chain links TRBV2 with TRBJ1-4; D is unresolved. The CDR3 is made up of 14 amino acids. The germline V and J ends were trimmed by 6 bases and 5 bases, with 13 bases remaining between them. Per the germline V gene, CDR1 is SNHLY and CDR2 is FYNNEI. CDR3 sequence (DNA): TGTGCCAGCAGGGAGAGGGTTTTAAATGAAAAACTGTTTTTT. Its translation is CASRERVLNEKLFF.